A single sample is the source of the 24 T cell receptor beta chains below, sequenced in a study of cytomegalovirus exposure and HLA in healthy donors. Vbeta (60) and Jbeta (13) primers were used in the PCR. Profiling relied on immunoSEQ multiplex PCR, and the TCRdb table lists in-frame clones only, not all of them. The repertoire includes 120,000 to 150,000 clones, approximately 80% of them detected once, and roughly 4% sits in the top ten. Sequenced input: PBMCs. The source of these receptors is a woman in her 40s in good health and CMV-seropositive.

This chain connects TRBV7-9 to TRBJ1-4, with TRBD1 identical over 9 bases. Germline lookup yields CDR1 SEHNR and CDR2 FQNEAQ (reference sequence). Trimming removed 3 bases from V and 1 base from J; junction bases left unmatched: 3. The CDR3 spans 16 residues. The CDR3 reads CASSLGQGITNEKLFF. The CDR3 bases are TGTGCCAGCAGCTTGGGACAGGGAATAACTAATGAAAAACTGTTTTTT.

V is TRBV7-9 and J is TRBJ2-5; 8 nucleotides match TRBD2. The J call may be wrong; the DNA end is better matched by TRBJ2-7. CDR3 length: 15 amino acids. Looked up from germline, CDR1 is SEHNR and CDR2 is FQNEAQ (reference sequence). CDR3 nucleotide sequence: TGTGCCAGCAGCTTCCGGGAGCGGGGGTTAGACGAGCAGTACTTC. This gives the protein CASSFRERGLDEQYF.

CDR3 nucleotide sequence: TGTGCCAGCGGCCCGGCCTTCAGGGGCCCCACCGGGGAGCTGTTTTTT. Protein product: CASGPAFRGPTGELFF. The chain combines TRBV5-6 with TRBJ2-2; D may be TRBD1 (6 bases). CDR1 and CDR2 from the germline V gene are SGHDT and YYEEEE. The ends were cut back, 7 bases at V and 4 bases at J, with 20 bases in the middle. The CDR3 spans 16 residues. Supplemented by reference TRBV5-6 and TRBJ2-2, the full variable domain reads DAGVTQSPTHLIKTRGQQVTLRCSPKSGHDTVSWYQQALGQGPQFIFQYYEEEERQRGNFPDRFSGHQFPNYSSELNVNALLLGDSALYLCASGPAFRGPTGELFFGEGSRLTVL.

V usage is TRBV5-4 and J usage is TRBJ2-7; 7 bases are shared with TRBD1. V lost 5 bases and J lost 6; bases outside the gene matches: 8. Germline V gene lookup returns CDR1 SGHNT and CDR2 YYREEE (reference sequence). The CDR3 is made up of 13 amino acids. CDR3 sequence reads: CASRETGSSEQYF. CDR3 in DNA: TGTGCCAGCAGGGAGACAGGGTCAAGCGAGCAGTACTTC. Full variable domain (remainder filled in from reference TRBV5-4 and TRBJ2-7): ETGVTQSPTHLIKTRGQQVTLRCSSQSGHNTVSWYQQALGQGPQFIFQYYREEENGRGNFPPRFSGLQFPNYSSELNVNALELDDSALYLCASRETGSSEQYFGPGTRLTVT.

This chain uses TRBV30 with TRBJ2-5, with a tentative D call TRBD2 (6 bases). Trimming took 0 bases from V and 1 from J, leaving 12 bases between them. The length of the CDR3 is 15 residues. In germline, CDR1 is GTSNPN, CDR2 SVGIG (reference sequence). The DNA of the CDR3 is TGTGCCTGGAGTGTTCATAGCGGAGCCCAAGAGACCCAGTACTTC. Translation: CAWSVHSGAQETQYF.

The CDR3 sequence is CASSMGGAIQDEQFF. The DNA of the CDR3 is TGTGCCAGCAGCATGGGAGGGGCGATTCAGGATGAGCAGTTCTTC. This rearrangement joins TRBV7-9 to TRBJ2-1; 7 nucleotides match TRBD2. This CDR3 comprises 15 residues. J lost 8 bases, V lost 5 bases, and 12 bases had no gene match. The germline V gene encodes CDR1 SEHNR and CDR2 FQNEAQ (reference sequence).

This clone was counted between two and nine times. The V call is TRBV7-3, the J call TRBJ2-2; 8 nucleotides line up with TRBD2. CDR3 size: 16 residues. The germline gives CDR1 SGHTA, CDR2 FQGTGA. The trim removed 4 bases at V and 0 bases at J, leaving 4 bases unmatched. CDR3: CASSSSGGPNTGELFF. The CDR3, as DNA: TGTGCCAGCAGCTCCTCGGGGGGGCCGAACACCGGGGAGCTGTTTTTT.

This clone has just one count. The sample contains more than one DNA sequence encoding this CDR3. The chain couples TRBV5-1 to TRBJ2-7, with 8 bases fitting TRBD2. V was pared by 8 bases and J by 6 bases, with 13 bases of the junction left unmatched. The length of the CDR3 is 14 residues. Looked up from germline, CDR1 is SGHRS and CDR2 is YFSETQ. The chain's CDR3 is CASSPGGTRGEQYF. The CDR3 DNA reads TGCGCCAGTAGCCCCGGGGGGACTAGAGGCGAGCAGTACTTC.

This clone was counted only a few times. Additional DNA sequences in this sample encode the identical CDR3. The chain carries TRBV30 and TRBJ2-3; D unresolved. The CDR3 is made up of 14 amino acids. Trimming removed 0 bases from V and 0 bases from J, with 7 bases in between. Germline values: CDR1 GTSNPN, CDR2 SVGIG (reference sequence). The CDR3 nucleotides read TGTGCCTGGAGTGTAGGCGGTAGCACAGATACGCAGTATTTT. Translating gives CAWSVGGSTDTQYF. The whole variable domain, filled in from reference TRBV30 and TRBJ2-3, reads SQTIHQWPATLVQPVGSPLSLECTVEGTSNPNLYWYRQAAGRGLQLLFYSVGIGQISSEVPQNLSASRPQDRQFILSSKKLLLSDSGFYLCAWSVGGSTDTQYFGPGTRLTVL.

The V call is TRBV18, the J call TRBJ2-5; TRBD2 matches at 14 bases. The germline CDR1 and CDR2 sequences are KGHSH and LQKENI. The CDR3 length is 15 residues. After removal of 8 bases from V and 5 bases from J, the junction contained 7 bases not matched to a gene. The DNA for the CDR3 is TGTGCCAGCCGGACTAGCGGGAGGCCGGGGGAGACCCAGTACTTC. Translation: CASRTSGRPGETQYF.

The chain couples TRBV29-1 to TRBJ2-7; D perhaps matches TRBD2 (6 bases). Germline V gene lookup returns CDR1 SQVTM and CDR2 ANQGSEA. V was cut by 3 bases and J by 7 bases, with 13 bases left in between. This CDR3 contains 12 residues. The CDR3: CSVDPGAGEQYF. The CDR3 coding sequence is TGCAGCGTTGACCCCGGTGCGGGGGAGCAGTACTTC.

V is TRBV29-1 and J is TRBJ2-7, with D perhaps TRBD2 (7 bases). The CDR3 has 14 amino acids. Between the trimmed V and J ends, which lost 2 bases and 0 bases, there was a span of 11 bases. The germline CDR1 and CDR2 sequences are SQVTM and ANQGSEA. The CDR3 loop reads CSVEMAGASYEQYF. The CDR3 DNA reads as TGCAGCGTTGAAATGGCGGGGGCCTCCTACGAGCAGTACTTC.

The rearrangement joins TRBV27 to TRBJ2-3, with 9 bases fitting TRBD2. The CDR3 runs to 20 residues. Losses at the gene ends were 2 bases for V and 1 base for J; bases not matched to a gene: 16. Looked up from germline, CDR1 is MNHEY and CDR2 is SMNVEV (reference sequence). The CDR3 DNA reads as TGTGCCAGCAGTTTAAGGTGGGGGGCGGGAGGGCCGCGGGGCACAGATACGCAGTATTTT. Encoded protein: CASSLRWGAGGPRGTDTQYF.

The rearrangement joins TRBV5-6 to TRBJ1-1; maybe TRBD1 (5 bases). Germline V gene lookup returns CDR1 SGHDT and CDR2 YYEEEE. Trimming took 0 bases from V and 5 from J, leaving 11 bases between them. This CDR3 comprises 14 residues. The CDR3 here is CASSLVTVQTEAFF. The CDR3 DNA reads TGTGCCAGCAGCTTGGTGACAGTTCAAACTGAAGCTTTCTTT.

CDR3 sequence: CAISERMSGDFYGYTF. CDR3 coding DNA: TGTGCCATCAGTGAAAGGATGTCAGGGGATTTCTATGGCTACACCTTC. This chain uses TRBV10-3 with TRBJ1-2, with D possibly TRBD1 on 6 matching bases. V was trimmed by 3 bases and J by 4 bases, leaving 18 bases between them. The CDR3 consists of 16 residues. CDR1 and CDR2 (germline): ENHRY, SYGVKD.

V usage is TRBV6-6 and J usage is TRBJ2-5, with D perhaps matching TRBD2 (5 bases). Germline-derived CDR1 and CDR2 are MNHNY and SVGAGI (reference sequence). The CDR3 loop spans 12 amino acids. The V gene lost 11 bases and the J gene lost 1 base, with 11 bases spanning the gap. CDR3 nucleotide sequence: TGTGCCGGAAGGACTGGCCAAGAGACCCAGTACTTC. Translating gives CAGRTGQETQYF.

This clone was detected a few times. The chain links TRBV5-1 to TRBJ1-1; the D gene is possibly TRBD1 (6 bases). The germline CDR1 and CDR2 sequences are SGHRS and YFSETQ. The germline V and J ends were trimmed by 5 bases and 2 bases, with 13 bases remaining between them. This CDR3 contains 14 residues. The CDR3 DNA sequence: TGCGCCAGCAGGAACGGACAGAGAAACACTGAAGCTTTCTTT. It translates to CASRNGQRNTEAFF.

This CDR3 is CASSLLGQNTEAFF. CDR3 DNA: TGTGCCAGCAGTTTATTGGGACAGAACACTGAAGCTTTCTTT. The chain has TRBV28 and TRBJ1-1; maybe TRBD1 (6 bases). The CDR3 extends over 14 amino acids. Between the trimmed V and J ends, which lost 1 base and 1 base, there was a span of 7 bases. The germline V gene has CDR1 MDHEN and CDR2 SYDVKM.

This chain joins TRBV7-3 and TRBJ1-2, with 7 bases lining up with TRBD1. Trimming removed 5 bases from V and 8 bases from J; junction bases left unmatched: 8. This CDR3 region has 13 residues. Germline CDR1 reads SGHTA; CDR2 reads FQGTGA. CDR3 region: CASSPQGRGGYTF. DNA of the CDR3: TGTGCCAGCAGCCCACAGGGGCGAGGGGGCTACACCTTC.

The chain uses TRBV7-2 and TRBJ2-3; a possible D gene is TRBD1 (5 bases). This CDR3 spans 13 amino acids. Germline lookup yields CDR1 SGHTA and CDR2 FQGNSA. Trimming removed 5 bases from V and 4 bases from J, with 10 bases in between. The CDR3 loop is CASSLTGPDTQYF. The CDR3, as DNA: TGTGCCAGCAGCCTAACAGGCCCAGATACGCAGTATTTT.

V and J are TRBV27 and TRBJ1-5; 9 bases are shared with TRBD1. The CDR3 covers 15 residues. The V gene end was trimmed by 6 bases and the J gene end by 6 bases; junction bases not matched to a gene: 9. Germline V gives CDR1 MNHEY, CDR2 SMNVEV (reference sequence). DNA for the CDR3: TGTGCCAGCAGCCGACGGACAGGGGCGGGTCAGCCCCAGCATTTT. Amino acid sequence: CASSRRTGAGQPQHF.

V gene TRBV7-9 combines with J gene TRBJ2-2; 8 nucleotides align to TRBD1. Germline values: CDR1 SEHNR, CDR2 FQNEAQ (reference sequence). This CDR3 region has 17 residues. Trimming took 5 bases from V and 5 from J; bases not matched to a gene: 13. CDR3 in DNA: TGTGCCAGCAGCAGCCCCGGTCGGACAGGGAGGACCGGGGAGCTGTTTTTT. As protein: CASSSPGRTGRTGELFF.

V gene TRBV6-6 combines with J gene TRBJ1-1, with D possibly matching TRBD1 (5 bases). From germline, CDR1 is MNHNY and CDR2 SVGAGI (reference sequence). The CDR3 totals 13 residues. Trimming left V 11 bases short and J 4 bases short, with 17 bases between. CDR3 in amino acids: CAGQGVVGTEAFF. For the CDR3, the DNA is TGTGCCGGACAAGGGGTGGTAGGCACTGAAGCTTTCTTT.

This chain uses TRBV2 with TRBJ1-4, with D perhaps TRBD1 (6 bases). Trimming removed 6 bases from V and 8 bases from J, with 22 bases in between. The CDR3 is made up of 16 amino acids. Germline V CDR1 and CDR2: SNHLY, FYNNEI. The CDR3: CASSQDAVVGGEKLFF. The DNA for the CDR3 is TGTGCCAGCAGCCAAGACGCTGTGGTTGGGGGCGAAAAACTGTTTTTT.